A single T cell receptor (beta chain) is shown here with its context. Its antigen is undetermined. CDR3 size: 15 residues. The germline gives CDR1 SGHRS, CDR2 YFSETQ. After removal of 1 base from V and 5 bases from J, the junction contained 8 bases not matched to a gene. The sample belongs to a study of T cells after yellow fever vaccination. Across the whole study: Preparation used SMART-Seq v4 Ultra Low Input for the low-cell-number fractions.

General study findings and limits: Abundant clonotypes from the bulk population could have been carried over as contaminants into FACS-sorted repertoires. Just a small share of clonotypes turned up in the CD4 compartment as well as the CD8 compartment.

Template-switching 5'RACE yielded the TCR cDNA; a universal primer site and UMIs were added in the process. TCRdb re-called the 5' RACE reads with MiXCR, one entry per CDR3 protein. The table lists 500,000 to 550,000 distinct CDR3 sequences, 21% of them singletons. The rearrangement links TRBV5-1 to TRBJ1-1; 7 nucleotides line up with TRBD1. This sample comprised PBMCs, obtained approximately 22 days after the first yellow fever vaccination. The clonotype comes from a man younger than 30 who received the YFV17D yellow fever vaccine. CDR3 nucleotide sequence: TGCGCCAGCAGCTTGTTTCGACAGGGTGATACTGAAGCTTTCTTT. Amino acids: CASSLFRQGDTEAFF.